This T cell receptor (beta chain) was sequenced during a study of Ad26.COV2.S vaccination and SARS-CoV-2 variants. Study context: The study gave Ad26.COV2.S intramuscularly, once or twice 56 days apart.

Clones were read by immunoSEQ multiplex PCR, and TCRdb kept only the in-frame ones, dropping some. The sample has 300,000 to 400,000 clones, about 90% seen once. Germline CDR1 and CDR2: MNHEY and SVGAGI. The CDR3 totals 16 residues. V shed 0 bases and J 7 bases; nucleotides not matched to a gene: 6. General study points: Possibly, TCR breadth and depth analyses underestimated total T cell responses.

Treatment in this sample: about 20 received Ad26.COV2.S at low or high dose, single or two shots; about five received placebo; per-sample allocation not given. Sampling happened 63 days after the first vaccine or placebo injection. Notes on this clone: Its antigen is unidentified.

This TCR derives from a person aged 18 to 65 who received the Ad26.COV2.S COVID-19 vaccine or a placebo. V and J are TRBV6-5 and TRBJ1-4; 9 bases line up with TRBD1. The specimen comprised peripheral blood, sampled in a trial of Ad26.COV2.S vaccine versus placebo. DNA of the CDR3: TGTGCCAGCAGTTACTCTCGGACAGGGGTGGGTGAAAAACTGTTTTTT. Its translation: CASSYSRTGVGEKLFF.